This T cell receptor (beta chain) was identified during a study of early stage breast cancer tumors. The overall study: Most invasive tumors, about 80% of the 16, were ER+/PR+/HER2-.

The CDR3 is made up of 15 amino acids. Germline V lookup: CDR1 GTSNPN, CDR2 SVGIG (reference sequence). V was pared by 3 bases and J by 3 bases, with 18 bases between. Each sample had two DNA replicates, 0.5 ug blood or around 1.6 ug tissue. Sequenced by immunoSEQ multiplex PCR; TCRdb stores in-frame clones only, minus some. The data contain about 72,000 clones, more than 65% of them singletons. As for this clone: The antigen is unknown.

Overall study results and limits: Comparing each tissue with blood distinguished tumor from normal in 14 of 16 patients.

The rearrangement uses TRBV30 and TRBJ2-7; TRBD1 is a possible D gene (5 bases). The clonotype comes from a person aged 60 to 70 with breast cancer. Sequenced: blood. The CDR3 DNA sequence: TGTGCCTGGAGCCGAGGCAGGGCCAGCGACTACGAGCAGTACTTC. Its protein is CAWSRGRASDYEQYF.